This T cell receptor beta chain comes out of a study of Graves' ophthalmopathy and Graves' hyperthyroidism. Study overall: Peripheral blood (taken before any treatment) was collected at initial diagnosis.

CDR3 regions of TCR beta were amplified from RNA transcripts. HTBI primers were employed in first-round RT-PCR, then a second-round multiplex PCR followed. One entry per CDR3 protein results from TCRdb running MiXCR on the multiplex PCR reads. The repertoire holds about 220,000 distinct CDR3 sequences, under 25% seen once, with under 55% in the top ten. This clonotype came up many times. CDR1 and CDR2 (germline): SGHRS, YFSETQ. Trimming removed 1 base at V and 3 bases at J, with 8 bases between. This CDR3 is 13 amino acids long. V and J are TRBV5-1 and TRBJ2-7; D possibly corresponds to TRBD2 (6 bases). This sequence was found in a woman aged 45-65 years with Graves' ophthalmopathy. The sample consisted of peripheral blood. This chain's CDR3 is CASSLNSGYEQYF. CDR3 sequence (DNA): TGCGCCAGCAGCTTGAATAGCGGCTACGAGCAGTACTTC.